These 30 T cell receptor beta chains share one sample of origin, sequenced in a study of shared clonotypes between healthy human individuals. Generated by immunoSEQ multiplex PCR, the TCRdb table keeps only in-frame clones and is missing some. In the table there are roughly 1 million clones, roughly 80% of which are singletons. Sequenced: memory CD4+ T cells sorted from blood. Subset specified: CD45RA-negative fraction. These TCRs come from a man younger than 30 in good health.

This rearrangement joins TRBV6-1 to TRBJ1-5, with 7 bases matching TRBD1. CDR1 and CDR2 (germline): MNHNS, SASEGT. V dropped 1 base and J dropped 1; count of bases not matched to a gene: 4. CDR3 length equals 16 residues. The CDR3 reads CASSEGGRGSNQPQHF. The CDR3 DNA is TGTGCCAGCAGTGAAGGCGGCAGGGGGAGCAATCAGCCCCAGCATTTT.

For this clone: This sample includes further DNA sequences coding for the same CDR3. J is TRBJ2-7 and V is TRBV28, with D possibly TRBD2 on 6 matching bases. Trimming removed 4 bases at V and 3 bases at J, with 7 bases between. The CDR3 has 12 amino acids. Germline V gene lookup returns CDR1 MDHEN and CDR2 SYDVKM. CDR3 sequence reads: CASSSGSYEQYF. CDR3 nucleotides: TGTGCCAGCAGTTCCGGGAGCTACGAGCAGTACTTC.

The rearrangement joins TRBV4-1 to TRBJ1-2; TRBD1 matches 12 bases. This CDR3 contains 15 residues. From germline, CDR1 is MGHRA and CDR2 YSYEKL. V was pared by 4 bases and J by 4 bases, with 4 bases of the junction left unmatched. The chain's CDR3 is CASSRQGQGAYGYTF. The CDR3 nucleotides read TGCGCCAGCAGCCGGCAGGGACAGGGGGCCTATGGCTACACCTTC.

A single count supports this clone. The chain links TRBV5-1 to TRBJ1-5; 7 nucleotides line up with TRBD1. CDR1 is SGHRS and CDR2 is YFSETQ in the germline V gene. Trimming removed 0 bases from V and 2 bases from J; junction bases left unmatched: 2. The CDR3 loop spans 15 amino acids. The chain's CDR3 is CASSLDTGGNQPQHF. DNA for the CDR3: TGCGCCAGCAGCTTGGATACAGGGGGCAATCAGCCCCAGCATTTT.

This chain's CDR3 is CASSSTGQGRTEAFF. Written as DNA, the CDR3 is TGTGCCAGCAGCTCTACGGGACAGGGGAGAACTGAAGCTTTCTTT. The chain has TRBV7-9 and TRBJ1-1, with 10 bases identical to TRBD1. V was clipped by 4 bases and J by 5 bases; unmatched bases: 7. CDR3 length: 15 amino acids. The V gene's germline CDR1 is SEHNR and CDR2 FQNEAQ (reference sequence).

The V gene is TRBV6-5, the J gene TRBJ2-2, with a possible D match to TRBD1 (6 bases). In germline, CDR1 is MNHEY, CDR2 SVGAGI. The CDR3 is made up of 16 amino acids. Trimming cost V 4 bases and J 1 base, with 13 bases left between them. The CDR3 reads CASSWPGHLNTGELFF. In DNA, the CDR3 is TGTGCCAGCAGTTGGCCGGGACATTTGAACACCGGGGAGCTGTTTTTT.

The chain uses TRBV5-6 and TRBJ2-2; weak D call: TRBD1 (5 bases). This CDR3 spans 15 amino acids. Between the trimmed V and J ends, which lost 0 bases and 7 bases, there was a span of 13 bases. Germline V gene sequence: CDR1 SGHDT, CDR2 YYEEEE. CDR3 amino acids: CASSLGPIQGGELFF. For the CDR3, the DNA is TGTGCCAGCAGCTTGGGACCTATCCAGGGCGGGGAGCTGTTTTTT.

The J gene is TRBJ1-3, the V gene TRBV7-3, with D possibly matching TRBD1 (5 bases). V lost 3 bases and J lost 0, with 6 bases in between. Germline V gene sequence: CDR1 SGHTA, CDR2 FQGTGA. The CDR3 covers 14 residues. The CDR3 sequence: CASSLGGSGNTIYF. The CDR3, as DNA: TGTGCCAGCAGCTTGGGGGGCTCTGGAAACACCATATATTTT.

The rearrangement joins TRBV11-2 to TRBJ2-2; 14 bases are shared with TRBD2. This CDR3 is built from 18 residues. V trimming: 1 base; J trimming: 4 bases; junction bases outside the gene matches: 5. Germline CDR1 and CDR2: SGHAT and FQNNGV. This chain's CDR3 is CASSLAGLAGVGTGELFF. The CDR3 DNA reads as TGTGCCAGCAGCTTAGCGGGACTAGCGGGAGTGGGCACCGGGGAGCTGTTTTTT.

This chain links TRBV18 with TRBJ1-2; no definite D call. Germline V gives CDR1 KGHSH, CDR2 LQKENI. Trimming shortened V by 3 bases and J by 7 bases, and 15 bases separated the two germline ends. The CDR3 has 14 residues. For the CDR3, the DNA is TGTGCCAGCTCACCGGCCGGACGCTTCGGTGGCTACACCTTC. Protein sequence: CASSPAGRFGGYTF. Together with reference TRBV18 and TRBJ1-2, the CDR3 gives the full variable domain: NAGVMQNPRHLVRRRGQEARLRCSPMKGHSHVYWYRQLPEEGLKFMVYLQKENIIDESGMPKERFSAEFPKEGPSILRIQQVVRGDSAAYFCASSPAGRFGGYTFGSGTRLTVV.

Note on this clone: A much larger clone sits a single nucleotide away, making a read error possible. This sequence joins TRBV28 and TRBJ2-7; 7 positions match TRBD1. CDR3 length: 14 residues. Per the germline V gene, CDR1 is MDHEN and CDR2 is SYDVKM. Trimming at V came to 6 bases and at J to 0 bases, leaving 5 bases not matched to a gene. CDR3 in DNA: TGTGCCAGCAGCTCGGGACAGAGCTCCTACGAGCAGTACTTC. Its protein is CASSSGQSSYEQYF.

This chain connects TRBV5-4 to TRBJ1-6; D uncertain. Trimming pared 0 bases from V and 4 bases from J, leaving 11 bases between. The CDR3 totals 16 residues. Germline assignment: CDR1 SGHNT and CDR2 YYREEE (reference sequence). The CDR3 nucleotides read TGTGCCAGCAGCTTGGTGGGCAGTGAGTATAATTCACCCCTCCACTTT. Its protein product is CASSLVGSEYNSPLHF. The whole variable domain, remainder taken from reference TRBV5-4 and TRBJ1-6, is ETGVTQSPTHLIKTRGQQVTLRCSSQSGHNTVSWYQQALGQGPQFIFQYYREEENGRGNFPPRFSGLQFPNYSSELNVNALELDDSALYLCASSLVGSEYNSPLHFGNGTRLTVT.

This clone was observed a single time. This chain connects TRBV9 to TRBJ1-3, with 7 bases aligning to TRBD1. Losses at the gene ends were 2 bases for V and 4 bases for J; bases not matched to a gene: 3. CDR1 SGDLS and CDR2 YYNGEE come from the germline V gene. This CDR3 contains 14 residues. This chain's CDR3 is CASSVTDRGNTIYF. The CDR3 DNA reads TGTGCCAGCAGCGTCACGGACAGGGGAAACACCATATATTTT.

This chain joins TRBV5-4 and TRBJ2-4; D not certain. V shed 6 bases and J shed 8 bases, with 18 bases lying between them. CDR1 is SGHNT and CDR2 is YYREEE in the germline V gene (reference sequence). This CDR3 spans 14 amino acids. The CDR3 here is CASKKDGGKDIQYF. The CDR3 bases are TGTGCCAGCAAAAAGGACGGTGGAAAGGACATTCAGTACTTC.

This clone was found a few times. The J gene is TRBJ1-6, the V gene TRBV5-8; 7 nucleotides agree with TRBD1. V lost 2 bases, J lost 5 bases, and 1 base stayed unmatched. The germline V gene has CDR1 SGHTS and CDR2 YDEGEE. The CDR3 is 14 amino acids. This CDR3 reads CASSFRGNNSPLHF. CDR3 bases: TGTGCCAGCAGCTTCAGGGGGAATAATTCACCCCTCCACTTT.

The chain joins TRBV7-9 to TRBJ2-7, with 10 bases matching TRBD1. After removal of 6 bases from V and 6 bases from J, the junction contained 8 bases not matched to a gene. Germline CDR1 and CDR2: SEHNR and FQNEAQ (reference sequence). CDR3 size: 14 residues. CDR3 in DNA: TGTGCCAGCAGTACCGGGACAGGGGATGCCGAGCAGTACTTC. It encodes CASSTGTGDAEQYF.

This clone was counted ten times or more. The genes are TRBV28 and TRBJ1-2, with D unclear. Trimming removed 1 base at V and 3 bases at J, with 12 bases between. The length of the CDR3 is 15 residues. CDR1 is MDHEN and CDR2 is SYDVKM in the germline V gene. CDR3 loop: CASSLSEGRDYGYTF. The CDR3, as DNA: TGTGCCAGCAGTTTATCGGAGGGAAGGGACTATGGCTACACCTTC.

The J gene is TRBJ1-6, the V gene TRBV28, with no clear D. This CDR3 is 15 amino acids long. V was trimmed by 8 bases and J by 0 bases, leaving 11 bases between them. The germline V gene has CDR1 MDHEN and CDR2 SYDVKM. Here the CDR3 DNA reads TGTGCCAGCTCCGAGCCTAGCTCCTATAATTCACCCCTCCACTTT. Its translation: CASSEPSSYNSPLHF.

The chain uses TRBV5-1 and TRBJ1-2, with 9 bases fitting TRBD1. The V segment lost 6 bases and the J segment 4 bases; nucleotides outside the gene matches: 16. Germline assignment: CDR1 SGHRS and CDR2 YFSETQ. The CDR3 extends over 17 amino acids. CDR3 protein: CASNQGDRGAMGYGYTF. For the CDR3, the DNA is TGCGCCAGCAACCAAGGCGACAGGGGGGCTATGGGCTATGGCTACACCTTC.

The chain couples TRBV7-2 to TRBJ2-2; no clear D. Germline V gene lookup returns CDR1 SGHTA and CDR2 FQGNSA. V was shortened by 5 bases and J by 6 bases, with 13 bases between the two germline ends. The CDR3 consists of 14 residues. CDR3 bases: TGTGCCAGCAGCCCTATTTTTGGGGCCGGGGAGCTGTTTTTT. Its protein is CASSPIFGAGELFF. The complete variable domain, with remaining parts taken from reference TRBV7-2 and TRBJ2-2, reads GAGVSQSPSNKVTEKGKDVELRCDPISGHTALYWYRQSLGQGLEFLIYFQGNSAPDKSGLPSDRFSAERTGGSVSTLTIQRTQQEDSAVYLCASSPIFGAGELFFGEGSRLTVL.

V is TRBV7-9 and J is TRBJ2-7, with D hard to call. CDR3 length: 13 residues. Trimming took off 2 bases at V and 1 base at J, with 6 bases between the two ends. Germline V gene lookup returns CDR1 SEHNR and CDR2 FQNEAQ (reference sequence). The CDR3 here is CASSLSKSYEQYF. The CDR3 bases are TGTGCCAGCAGCTTAAGCAAATCCTACGAGCAGTACTTC.

The J gene is TRBJ1-2, the V gene TRBV28; 7 nucleotides agree with TRBD1. Germline CDR1 is MDHEN and CDR2 is SYDVKM. The CDR3 runs 15 residues. After removal of 2 bases from V and 2 bases from J, the junction contained 5 bases not matched to a gene. The CDR3 sequence is CASSLPRGQNYGYTF. CDR3 nucleotides: TGTGCCAGCAGTTTACCCCGGGGACAGAACTATGGCTACACCTTC.

The CDR3 here is CSVERGEKLFF. CDR3 bases: TGCAGCGTTGAGAGGGGGGAAAAACTGTTTTTT. The chain is built from TRBV29-1 and TRBJ1-4, with a tentative D call TRBD1 (6 bases). This CDR3 has 11 residues. Per the germline V gene, CDR1 is SQVTM and CDR2 is ANQGSEA. Between the trimmed V and J ends, which lost 3 bases and 8 bases, there was a span of 7 bases.

This clone was recorded many times. The J gene is TRBJ2-5, the V gene TRBV15; D remains unclear. The CDR3 length is 12 residues. The V end was cut by 4 bases, the J end by 6 bases, with 9 bases between. CDR1 is LNHNV and CDR2 is YYDKDF in the germline V gene (reference sequence). CDR3 residues: CATSTDVQTQYF. The CDR3, as DNA: TGTGCCACCAGCACCGATGTCCAGACCCAGTACTTC.

The chain combines TRBV5-1 with TRBJ1-1; D perhaps matches TRBD1 (5 bases). Trimming shortened V by 4 bases and J by 11 bases, and 18 bases separated the two germline ends. Looked up from germline, CDR1 is SGHRS and CDR2 is YFSETQ. CDR3 length: 13 amino acids. The CDR3 protein is CASSLGTVTGAFF. The DNA of the CDR3 is TGCGCCAGCAGCCTCGGGACCGTTACTGGGGCTTTCTTT.

The chain joins TRBV9 to TRBJ2-3, with 10 bases that match TRBD2. Trimming took 3 bases from V and 0 from J; bases not matched to a gene: 4. The CDR3 is made up of 16 amino acids. In germline, CDR1 is SGDLS, CDR2 YYNGEE. The CDR3, as DNA: TGTGCCAGCAGCGCGACTAGCGGGCGAAGCACAGATACGCAGTATTTT. Encoded protein: CASSATSGRSTDTQYF.

This clone was picked up one time. The rearrangement uses TRBV7-2 and TRBJ1-6, with D tentatively TRBD1 (6 bases). V gave up 2 bases and J gave up 6 bases, with 8 bases separating them. The CDR3 extends over 14 amino acids. Germline V gene sequence: CDR1 SGHTA, CDR2 FQGNSA. The CDR3 bases are TGTGCCAGCAGCTTATGGGGGGCTAATTCACCCCTCCACTTT. This translates into CASSLWGANSPLHF. The entire variable domain, with the rest obtained from reference TRBV7-2 and TRBJ1-6, is as follows: GAGVSQSPSNKVTEKGKDVELRCDPISGHTALYWYRQSLGQGLEFLIYFQGNSAPDKSGLPSDRFSAERTGGSVSTLTIQRTQQEDSAVYLCASSLWGANSPLHFGNGTRLTVT.

This chain's CDR3 is CASSSALEAFF. The CDR3, as DNA: TGTGCCAGCAGTTCTGCCCTTGAAGCTTTCTTT. V gene TRBV11-2 combines with J gene TRBJ1-1; D uncertain. This CDR3 comprises 11 residues. CDR1 SGHAT and CDR2 FQNNGV come from the germline V gene. V was pared by 6 bases and J by 7 bases, with 9 bases between.

The rearrangement joins TRBV5-1 to TRBJ2-6, with 9 bases fitting TRBD1. The CDR3 is 16 residues long. In germline, CDR1 is SGHRS, CDR2 YFSETQ. Trimming cost V 5 bases and J 1 base; bases outside gene matches: 4. CDR3 bases: TGCGCCAGCAGGGACAGGGGCGGTTCTGGGGCCAACGTCCTGACTTTC. Encoded protein: CASRDRGGSGANVLTF. Looking up the rest from reference TRBV5-1 and TRBJ2-6 gives the full variable domain: KAGVTQTPRYLIKTRGQQVTLSCSPISGHRSVSWYQQTPGQGLQFLFEYFSETQRNKGNFPGRFSGRQFSNSRSEMNVSTLELGDSALYLCASRDRGGSGANVLTFGAGSRLTVL.

This chain joins TRBV4-1 and TRBJ1-4; perhaps TRBD1 as D (5 bases). V was clipped by 8 bases and J by 4 bases, with 20 bases between them. This CDR3 contains 16 residues. Germline V gene sequence: CDR1 MGHRA, CDR2 YSYEKL. The CDR3: CASRPRVELGNEKLFF. The CDR3 DNA reads TGCGCCAGCCGTCCCAGGGTCGAGTTGGGTAATGAAAAACTGTTTTTT.